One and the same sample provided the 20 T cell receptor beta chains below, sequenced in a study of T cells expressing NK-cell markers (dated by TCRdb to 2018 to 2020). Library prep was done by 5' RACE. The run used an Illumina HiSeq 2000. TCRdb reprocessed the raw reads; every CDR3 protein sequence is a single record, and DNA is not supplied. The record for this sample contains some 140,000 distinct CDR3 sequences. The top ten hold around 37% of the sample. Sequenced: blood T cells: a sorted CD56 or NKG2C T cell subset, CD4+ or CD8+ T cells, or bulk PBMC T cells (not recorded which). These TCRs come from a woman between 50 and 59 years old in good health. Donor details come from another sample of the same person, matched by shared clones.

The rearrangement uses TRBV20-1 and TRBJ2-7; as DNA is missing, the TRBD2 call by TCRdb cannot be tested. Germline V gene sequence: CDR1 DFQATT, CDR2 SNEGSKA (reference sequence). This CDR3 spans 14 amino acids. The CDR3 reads CSANPAGSSYEQYF.

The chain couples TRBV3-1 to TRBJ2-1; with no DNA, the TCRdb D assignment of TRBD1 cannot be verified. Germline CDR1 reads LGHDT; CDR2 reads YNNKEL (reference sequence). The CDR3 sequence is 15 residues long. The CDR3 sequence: CASSTRTGRPNEQFF.

The CDR3 loop is CASSQGAGANVLTF. This chain connects TRBV5-6 to TRBJ2-6; TCRdb's D call of TRBD1 is untestable without DNA. This CDR3 has 14 residues. CDR1 is SGHDT, CDR2 YYEEEE, per germline.

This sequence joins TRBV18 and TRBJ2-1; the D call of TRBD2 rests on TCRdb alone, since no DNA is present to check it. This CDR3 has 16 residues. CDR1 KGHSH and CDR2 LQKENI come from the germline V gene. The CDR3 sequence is CASHPGTSGSYNEQFF.

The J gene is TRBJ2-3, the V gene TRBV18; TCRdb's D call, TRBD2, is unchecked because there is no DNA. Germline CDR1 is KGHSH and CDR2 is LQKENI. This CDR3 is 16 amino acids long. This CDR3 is CASSPPGLAGADTQYF.

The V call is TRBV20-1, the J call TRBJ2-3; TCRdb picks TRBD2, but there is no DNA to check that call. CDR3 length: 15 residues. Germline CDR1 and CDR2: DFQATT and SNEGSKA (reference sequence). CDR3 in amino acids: CSAEISGTSTDTQYF.

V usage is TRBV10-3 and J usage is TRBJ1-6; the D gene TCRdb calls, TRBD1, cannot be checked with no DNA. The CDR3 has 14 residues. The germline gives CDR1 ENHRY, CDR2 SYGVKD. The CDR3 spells CAISWDRGNSPLHF.

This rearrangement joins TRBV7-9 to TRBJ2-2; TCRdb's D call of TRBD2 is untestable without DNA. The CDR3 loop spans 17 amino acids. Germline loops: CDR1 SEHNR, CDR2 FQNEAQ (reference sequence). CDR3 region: CASILLAGGQWSGELFF.

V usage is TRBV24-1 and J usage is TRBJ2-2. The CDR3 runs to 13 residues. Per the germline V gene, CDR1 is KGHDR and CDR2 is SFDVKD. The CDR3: CATSIGNTGELFF.

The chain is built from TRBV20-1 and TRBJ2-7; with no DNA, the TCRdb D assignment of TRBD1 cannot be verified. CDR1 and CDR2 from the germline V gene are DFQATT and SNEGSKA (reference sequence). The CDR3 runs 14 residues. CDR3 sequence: CSASTGGAEAEQYF.

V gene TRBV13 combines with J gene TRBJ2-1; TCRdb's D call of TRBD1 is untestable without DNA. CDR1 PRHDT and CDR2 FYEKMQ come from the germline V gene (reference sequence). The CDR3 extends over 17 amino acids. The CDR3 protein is CASSLRGAGGPTDEQFF.

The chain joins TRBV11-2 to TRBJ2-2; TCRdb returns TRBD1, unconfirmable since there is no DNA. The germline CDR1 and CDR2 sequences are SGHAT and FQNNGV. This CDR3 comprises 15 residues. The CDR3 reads CASSPPGINTGELFF.

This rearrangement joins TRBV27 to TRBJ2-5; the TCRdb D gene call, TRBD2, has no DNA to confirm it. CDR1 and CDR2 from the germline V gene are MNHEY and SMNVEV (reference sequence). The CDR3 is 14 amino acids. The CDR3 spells CASSPGLERETQYF.

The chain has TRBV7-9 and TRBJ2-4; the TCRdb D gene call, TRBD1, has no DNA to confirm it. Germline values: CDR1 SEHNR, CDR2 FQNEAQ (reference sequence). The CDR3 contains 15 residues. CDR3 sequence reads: CASSPTGDGSYIQYF.

CDR3 loop: CASSLIIGDGYTF. The chain has TRBV14 and TRBJ1-2. Germline V gene sequence: CDR1 SGHDN, CDR2 FVKESK. This CDR3 is built from 13 residues. The full variable domain, in which reference TRBV14 and TRBJ1-2 provide the parts outside the CDR3, is EAGVTQFPSHSVIEKGQTVTLRCDPISGHDNLYWYRRVMGKEIKFLLHFVKESKQDESGMPNNRFLAERTGGTYSTLKVQPAELEDSGVYFCASSLIIGDGYTFGSGTRLTVV.

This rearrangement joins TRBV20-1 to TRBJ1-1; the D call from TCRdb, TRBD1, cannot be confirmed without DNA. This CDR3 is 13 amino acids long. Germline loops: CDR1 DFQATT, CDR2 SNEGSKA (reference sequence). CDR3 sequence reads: CSARDLGGIETFF.

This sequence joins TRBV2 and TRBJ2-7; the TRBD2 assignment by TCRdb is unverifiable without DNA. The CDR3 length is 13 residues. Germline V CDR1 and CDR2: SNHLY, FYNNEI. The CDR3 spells CASSGGMTYEQYF.

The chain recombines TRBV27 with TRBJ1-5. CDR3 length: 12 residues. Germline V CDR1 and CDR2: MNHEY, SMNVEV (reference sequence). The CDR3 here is CASAPKGQPQHF.

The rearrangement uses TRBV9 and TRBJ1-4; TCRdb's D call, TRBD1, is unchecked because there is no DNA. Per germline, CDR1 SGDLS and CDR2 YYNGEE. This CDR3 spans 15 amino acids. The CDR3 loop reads CASSSLWQGDEKLFF.

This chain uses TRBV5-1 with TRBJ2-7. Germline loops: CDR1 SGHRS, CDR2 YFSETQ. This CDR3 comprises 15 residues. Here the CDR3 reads CASSLRSGSSYEQYF.